This T cell receptor beta chain was retrieved from a study of blood T cells in healthy people across ages. Study-level findings and limits: Both naive CD4+ cell counts and diversity were greater in long-lived donors than in aged donors. It was held that the diversity estimates obtained from one million T cells were underestimates.

As for this clonotype: Its antigen is currently unknown.

With a J-beta primer mix and a sample-barcoded 5' primer, a second PCR ran about 7 to 12 cycles. Every individual sample yielded 2.5 million or more paired-end reads (each containing CDR3). TCRdb fed the 5' RACE reads into MiXCR, producing one record per CDR3 protein. The data contain roughly 1.9 million distinct CDR3 sequences, about two fifths of them singletons. J gave up 1 base and V 5 bases, and 6 bases lay outside the gene matches. The CDR3 is 16 residues long. Germline V CDR1 and CDR2: MDHEN, SYDVKM. Sequencing was done on a sample of blood. This clonotype originated in a human donor in good health. The chain couples TRBV28 to TRBJ2-1; 9 positions match TRBD1. CDR3 sequence: CASSLGQGWSYNEQFF. In nucleotides, the CDR3 is TGTGCCAGCAGTCTAGGACAGGGGTGGTCCTACAATGAGCAGTTCTTC.